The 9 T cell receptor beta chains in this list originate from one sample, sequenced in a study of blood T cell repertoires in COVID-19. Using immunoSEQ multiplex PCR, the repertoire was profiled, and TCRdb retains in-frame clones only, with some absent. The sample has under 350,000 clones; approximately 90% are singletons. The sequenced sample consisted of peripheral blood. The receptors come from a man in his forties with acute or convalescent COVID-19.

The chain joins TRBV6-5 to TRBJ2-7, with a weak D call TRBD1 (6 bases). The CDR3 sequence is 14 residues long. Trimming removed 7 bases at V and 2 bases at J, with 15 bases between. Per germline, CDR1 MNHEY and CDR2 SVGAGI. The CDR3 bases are TGTGCCAGCACTCGACAGGACCGGGCCTACGAGCAGTACTTC. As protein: CASTRQDRAYEQYF.

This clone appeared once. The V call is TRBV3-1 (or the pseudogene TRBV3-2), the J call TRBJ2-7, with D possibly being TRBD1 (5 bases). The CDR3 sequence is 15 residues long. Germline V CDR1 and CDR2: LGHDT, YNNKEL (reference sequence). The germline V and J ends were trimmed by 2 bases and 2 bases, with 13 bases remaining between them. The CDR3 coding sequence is TGTGCCAGCAGCCAAACTCCTAGGGGCCCCTACGAGCAGTACTTC. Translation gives CASSQTPRGPYEQYF.

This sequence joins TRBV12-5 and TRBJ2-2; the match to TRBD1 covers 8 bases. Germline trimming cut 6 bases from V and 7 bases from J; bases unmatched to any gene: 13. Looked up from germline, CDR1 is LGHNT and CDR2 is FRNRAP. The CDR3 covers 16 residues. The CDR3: CASGPTQGALNGELFF. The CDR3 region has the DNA TGTGCTAGTGGCCCGACTCAGGGGGCGCTGAACGGGGAGCTGTTTTTT.

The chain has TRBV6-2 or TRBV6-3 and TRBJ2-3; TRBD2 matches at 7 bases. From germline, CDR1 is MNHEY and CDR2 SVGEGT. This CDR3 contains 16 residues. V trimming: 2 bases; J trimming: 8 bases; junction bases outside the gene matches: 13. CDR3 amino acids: CASSYGGTNGGGTQYF. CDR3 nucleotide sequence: TGTGCCAGCAGTTACGGGGGTACGAACGGCGGGGGTACGCAGTATTTT.

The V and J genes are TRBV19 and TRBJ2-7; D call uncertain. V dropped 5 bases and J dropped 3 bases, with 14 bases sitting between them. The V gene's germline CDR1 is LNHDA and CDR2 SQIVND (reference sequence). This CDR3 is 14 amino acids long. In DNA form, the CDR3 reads TGTGCCAGTAGTTCCACGACAATCTACTACGAGCAGTACTTC. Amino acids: CASSSTTIYYEQYF.

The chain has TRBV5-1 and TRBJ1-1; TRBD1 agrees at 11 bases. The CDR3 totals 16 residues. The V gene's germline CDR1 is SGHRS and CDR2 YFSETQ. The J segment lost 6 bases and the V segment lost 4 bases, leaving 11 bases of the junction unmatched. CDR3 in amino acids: CASSLMGQGVMPEAFF. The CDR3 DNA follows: TGCGCCAGCAGCCTCATGGGACAGGGGGTGATGCCTGAAGCTTTCTTT. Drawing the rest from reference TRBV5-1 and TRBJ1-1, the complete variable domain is KAGVTQTPRYLIKTRGQQVTLSCSPISGHRSVSWYQQTPGQGLQFLFEYFSETQRNKGNFPGRFSGRQFSNSRSEMNVSTLELGDSALYLCASSLMGQGVMPEAFFGQGTRLTVV.

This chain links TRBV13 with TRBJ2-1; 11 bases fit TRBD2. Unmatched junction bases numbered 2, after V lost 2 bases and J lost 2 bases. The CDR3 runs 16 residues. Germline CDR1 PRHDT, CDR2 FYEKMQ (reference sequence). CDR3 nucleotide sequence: TGTGCCAGCAGCTTACTAGCGGGGGGCCCCTACAATGAGCAGTTCTTC. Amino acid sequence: CASSLLAGGPYNEQFF. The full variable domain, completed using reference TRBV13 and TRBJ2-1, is AAGVIQSPRHLIKEKRETATLKCYPIPRHDTVYWYQQGPGQDPQFLISFYEKMQSDKGSIPDRFSAQQFSDYHSELNMSSLELGDSALYFCASSLLAGGPYNEQFFGPGTRLTVL.

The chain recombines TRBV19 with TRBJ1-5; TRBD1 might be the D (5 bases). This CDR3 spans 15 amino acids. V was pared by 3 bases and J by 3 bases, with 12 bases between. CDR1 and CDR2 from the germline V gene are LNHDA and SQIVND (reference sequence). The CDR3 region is CASSITPGINQPQHF. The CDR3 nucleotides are TGTGCCAGTAGTATCACTCCAGGGATCAATCAGCCCCAGCATTTT.

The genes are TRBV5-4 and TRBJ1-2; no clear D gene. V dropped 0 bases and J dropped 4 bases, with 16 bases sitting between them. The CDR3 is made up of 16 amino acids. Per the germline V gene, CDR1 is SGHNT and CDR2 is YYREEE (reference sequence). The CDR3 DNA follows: TGTGCCAGCAGCTTGGCCGGGATACTTCGGGGCTATGGCTACACCTTC. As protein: CASSLAGILRGYGYTF.